These T cell receptor beta chains were read from a single sample in a study of neurological immune-mediated disorders. One entry per CDR3 protein, called by TCRdb with MiXCR from the 5' RACE reads. The table records more than 40,000 distinct CDR3 sequences, roughly 3.2% of them present only once. The sample taken for sequencing was PBMCs. The receptors originated from a woman in her forties or fifties with multiple sclerosis. The CDR3 runs from the conserved cysteine through the conserved F or W. Fields, in order: clone size, D gene, V gene, CDR3 length, J gene, CDR3 DNA, CDR3 protein. A D gene is named only where the DNA matches it firmly. The size field reads once, few or many counts, or a class when the clone is expanded.

>many|.|TRBV10-3|14|TRBJ1-1
TGTGCCATCAGTGAGTTTTCAGATTTCACTGAAGCTTTCTTT
CAISEFSDFTEAFF
>many|.|TRBV20-1|13|TRBJ2-5
TGCAGTGCTAGAGAGTCCTTTTGGGAGACCCAGTACTTC
CSARESFWETQYF
>medium-sized|.|TRBV5-1|13|TRBJ2-3
TGCGCCAGCAGCTTGCCGGGCACAGATACGCAGTATTTT
CASSLPGTDTQYF
>many|.|TRBV20-1|13|TRBJ1-1
TGCAGTGCTCAACTCTACAGGGCCACTGAAGCTTTCTTT
CSAQLYRATEAFF
>many|.|TRBV5-1|16|TRBJ2-3
TGCGCCAGCAGCTGGGGGGGCCGAGCTAGCACAGATACGCAGTATTTT
CASSWGGRASTDTQYF
>many|TRBD1|TRBV5-1|14|TRBJ1-6
TGCGCCAGCAGTCCGGGACAGTATAATTCACCCCTCCACTTT
CASSPGQYNSPLHF
>many|TRBD1|TRBV6-5|14|TRBJ1-1
TGTGCCAGCAGTTTACTAGGGACAGGGACTCGGGCTTTCTTT
CASSLLGTGTRAFF
>many|.|TRBV28|13|TRBJ2-3
TGTGCCAGCAGTTCAGCCGACAGGGATACGCAGTATTTT
CASSSADRDTQYF
>many|.|TRBV10-2|12|TRBJ2-5
TGCGCCAGCCTGGGGGCTGGGGAGACCCAGTACTTC
CASLGAGETQYF
>many|TRBD1|TRBV5-1|15|TRBJ1-1
TGCGCCAGCAGCTTGGGAGGACAGGAGGTCACTGAAGCTTTCTTT
CASSLGGQEVTEAFF
>many|.|TRBV7-8|16|TRBJ2-4
TGTGCCAGCAGCCAAGCTACAGGGAGTGGCAAAAACATTCAGTACTTC
CASSQATGSGKNIQYF
>many|TRBD2|TRBV10-3|16|TRBJ2-1
TGTGCCATCAGTGCCCTGGGACTAGCGGGGTACAATGAGCAGTTCTTC
CAISALGLAGYNEQFF
>many|.|TRBV7-9|16|TRBJ1-3
TGTGCCAGCAGCCCCCTAGAGGGGATCTCTGGAAACACCATATATTTT
CASSPLEGISGNTIYF
>many|.|TRBV7-9|16|TRBJ2-7
TGTGCCAGCAGGGGCCAGGGGCAGCTTAGCTCCTACGAGCAGTACTTC
CASRGQGQLSSYEQYF